The present T cell receptor beta chain was sequenced within a study of cytomegalovirus exposure and HLA in healthy donors. Per the germline V gene, CDR1 is MGHRA and CDR2 is YSYEKL. V lost 3 bases and J lost 3, with 15 bases in between. The CDR3 extends over 15 amino acids. Primers for the PCR totalled 60 Vbeta and 13 Jbeta. Only in-frame clones appear in the TCRdb table, and some are missing; sequencing was by immunoSEQ multiplex PCR. Here the sample spans 95,000 to 100,000 clones, about four fifths being singletons. The TCR originated in a woman in her forties in good health and CMV-seronegative. The gene calls are TRBV4-1 and TRBJ2-7; weak D call: TRBD1 (5 bases). Sample: PBMCs. CDR3 sequence reads: CASSQADRSLYEQYF. The DNA for the CDR3 is TGCGCCAGCAGCCAGGCAGACAGATCGCTCTACGAGCAGTACTTC.